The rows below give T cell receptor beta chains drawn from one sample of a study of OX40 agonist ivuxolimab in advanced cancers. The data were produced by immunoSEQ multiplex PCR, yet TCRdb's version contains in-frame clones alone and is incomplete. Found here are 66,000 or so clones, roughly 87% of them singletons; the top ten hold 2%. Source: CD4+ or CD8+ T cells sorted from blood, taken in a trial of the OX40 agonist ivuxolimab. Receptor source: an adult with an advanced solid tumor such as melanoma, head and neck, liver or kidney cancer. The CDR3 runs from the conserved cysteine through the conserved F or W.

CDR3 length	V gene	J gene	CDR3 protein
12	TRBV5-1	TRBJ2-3	CASSESQNTQYF
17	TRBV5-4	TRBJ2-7	CASSLGAGGLSSYEQYF
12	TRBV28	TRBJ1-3	CASKIAGNTIYF
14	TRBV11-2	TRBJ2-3	CASSLGDTTDTQYF
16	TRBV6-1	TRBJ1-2	CASSGRQENRNGGYTF
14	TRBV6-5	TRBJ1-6	CASTWKGPGSPLHF
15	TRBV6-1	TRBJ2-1	CASSTSHEAYNEQFF
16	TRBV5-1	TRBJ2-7	CASSLGAGQGAAEQYF
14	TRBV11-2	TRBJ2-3	CASSPGLFTDTQYF
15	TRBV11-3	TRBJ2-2	CASSLIGVGGGELFF
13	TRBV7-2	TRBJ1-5	CASSPRGNQPQHF
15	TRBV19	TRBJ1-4	CASSRGWPTNEKLFF
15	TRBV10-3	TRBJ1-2	CAISEPGQSNYGYTF
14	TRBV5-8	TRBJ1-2	CASSLVLKGHGYTF
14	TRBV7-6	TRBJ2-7	CASSLGLNSYEQYF
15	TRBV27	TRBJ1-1	CASKGTAPENTEAFF
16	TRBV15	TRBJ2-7	CATSSPPQGGTYEQYF
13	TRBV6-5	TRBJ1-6	CASRGTGYSPLHF
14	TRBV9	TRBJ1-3	CASSFDRLGNTIYF
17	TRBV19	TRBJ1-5	CASSFSAGLGVNQPQHF
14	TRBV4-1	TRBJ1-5	CASSRGDREQPQHF
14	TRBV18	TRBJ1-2	CASSPPKGTSGYTF
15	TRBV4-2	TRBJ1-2	CASSRTGFQDYGYTF
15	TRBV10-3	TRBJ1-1	CAISESRPQNTEAFF
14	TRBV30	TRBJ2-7	CAWSVRAGSYEQYF
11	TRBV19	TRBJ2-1	CATRGRNEQFF
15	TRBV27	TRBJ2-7	CASRIRGGQGNEQYF
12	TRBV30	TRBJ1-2	CAWRNPTYGYTF
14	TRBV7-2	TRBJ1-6	CASRGTGENSPLHF
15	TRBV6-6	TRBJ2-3	CASTFGGSRTDTQYF
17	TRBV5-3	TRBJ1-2	CARRLEGCSKTRYGYTF
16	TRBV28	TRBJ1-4	CASTPIAGTGDEKLFF
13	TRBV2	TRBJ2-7	CASSEVADYEQYF
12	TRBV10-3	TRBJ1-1	CATEGGSTEAFF
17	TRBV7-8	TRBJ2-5	CASSLGNSGGSKETQYF
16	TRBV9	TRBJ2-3	CASSVGGQGARDTQYF
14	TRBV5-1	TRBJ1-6	CASSPNGVGSPLHF
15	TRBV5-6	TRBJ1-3	CASSRTGDRGNTIYF
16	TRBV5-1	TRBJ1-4	CASSLAPGHGAEKLFF
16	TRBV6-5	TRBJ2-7	CASSSLSRERSYEQYF
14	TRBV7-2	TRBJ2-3	CASRRGGGTDTQYF
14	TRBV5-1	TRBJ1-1	CASSLGQANTEAFF
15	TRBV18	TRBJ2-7	CASSPIPFTSYEQYF
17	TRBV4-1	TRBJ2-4	CASSQARLAGGKNIQYF
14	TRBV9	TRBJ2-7	CASSGDRGLYEQYF
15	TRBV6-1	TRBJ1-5	CASSQEEGINQPQHF
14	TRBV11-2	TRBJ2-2	CASSSQGVHRELFF
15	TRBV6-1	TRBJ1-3	CASSEGTASGNTIYF
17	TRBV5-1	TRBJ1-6	CASSLYTGGGRNSPLHF
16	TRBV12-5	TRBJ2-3	CASGLGTSGRTDTQYF
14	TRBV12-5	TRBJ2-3	CASGLVPSGDTQYF
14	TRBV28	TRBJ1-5	CASRGQISNQPQHF
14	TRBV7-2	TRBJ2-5	CASSYYGGKETQYF
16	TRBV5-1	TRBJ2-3	CASSERQGVSTDTQYF
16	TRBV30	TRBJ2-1	CAWSVGDSGIRGEQFF
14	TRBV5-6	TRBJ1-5	CASSGQNSNQPQHF
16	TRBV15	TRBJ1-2	CATSIQRGVANYGYTF
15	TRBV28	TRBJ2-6	CATQGAPSGANVLTF
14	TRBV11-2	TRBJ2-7	CASSYDRVSYEQYF
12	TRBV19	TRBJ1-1	CASSLRGAEAFF